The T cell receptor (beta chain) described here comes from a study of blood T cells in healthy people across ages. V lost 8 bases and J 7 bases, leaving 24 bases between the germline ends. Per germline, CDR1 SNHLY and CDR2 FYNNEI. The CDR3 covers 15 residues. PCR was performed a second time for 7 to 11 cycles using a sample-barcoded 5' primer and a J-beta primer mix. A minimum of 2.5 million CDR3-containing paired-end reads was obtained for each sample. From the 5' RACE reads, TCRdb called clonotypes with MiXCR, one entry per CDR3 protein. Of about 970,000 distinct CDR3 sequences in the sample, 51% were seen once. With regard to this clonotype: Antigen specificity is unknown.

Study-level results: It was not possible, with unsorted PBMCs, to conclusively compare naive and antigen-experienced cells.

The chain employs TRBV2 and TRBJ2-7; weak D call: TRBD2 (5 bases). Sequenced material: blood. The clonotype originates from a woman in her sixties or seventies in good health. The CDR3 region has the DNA TGTGCCAGCGCTGAGATTGTAGGGAACCGGGGAGAGCAGTACTTC. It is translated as CASAEIVGNRGEQYF.